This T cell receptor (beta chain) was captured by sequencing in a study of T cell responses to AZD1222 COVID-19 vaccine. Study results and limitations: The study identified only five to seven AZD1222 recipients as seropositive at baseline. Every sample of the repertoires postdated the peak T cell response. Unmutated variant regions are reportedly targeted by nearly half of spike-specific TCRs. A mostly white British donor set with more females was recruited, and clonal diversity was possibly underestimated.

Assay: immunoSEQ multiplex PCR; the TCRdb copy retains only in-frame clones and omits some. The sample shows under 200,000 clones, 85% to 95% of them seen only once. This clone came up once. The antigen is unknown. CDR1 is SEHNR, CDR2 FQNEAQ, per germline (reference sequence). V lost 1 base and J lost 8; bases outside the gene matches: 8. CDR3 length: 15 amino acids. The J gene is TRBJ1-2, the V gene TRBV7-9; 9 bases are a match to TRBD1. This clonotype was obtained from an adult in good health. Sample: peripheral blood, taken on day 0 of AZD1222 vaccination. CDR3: CASSLGDRVEGGYTF. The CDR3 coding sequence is TGTGCCAGCAGCTTAGGGGACAGGGTCGAAGGAGGCTACACCTTC.